Listed below are T cell receptor beta chains from one sample, sequenced in a study of PD-L1 blockade in urothelial cancer. Clones were read by immunoSEQ multiplex PCR, and TCRdb kept only the in-frame ones, dropping some. The data show 50,000 or so clones, with around 86% seen just once and 10% held by the top ten. The sequencing used PBMCs, collected around atezolizumab (anti-PD-L1) treatment. The origin of the receptors is a man aged 55 to 70 with urothelial cancer. Each CDR3 is given with its conserved first and last residue. The D gene is left open where the match is weak. Not every row has a clone size; where given, it reads once, few, many or a size class.

cdr3_aa cdr3_nt clone_size v_call d_call j_call
CASSDPSEGRKLFF TGTGCCAGCAGTGACCCCTCCGAGGGCCGAAAACTGTTTTTT - TRBV6-4 - TRBJ1-4
CASSFTRGSGEQYF TGCGCCAGCAGCTTTACCAGGGGGTCGGGAGAGCAGTACTTC few TRBV5-1 TRBD1 TRBJ2-7
CASSTRGGAYNEQFF TGTGCCAGTAGCACAAGGGGCGGCGCATACAATGAGCAGTTCTTC many TRBV19 - TRBJ2-1
CASSLGSSVEQFF TGTGCCAGCAGCTTAGGATCTAGCGTTGAGCAGTTCTTC - TRBV11-2 - TRBJ2-1
CASSLGGLISTYEQYF TGCGCCAGCAGCTTGGGCGGATTAATTTCGACCTACGAGCAGTACTTC - TRBV5-1 - TRBJ2-7
CASSPQGAKNIQYF TGTGCCAGCAGCCCACAGGGAGCCAAAAACATTCAGTACTTC - TRBV11-2 - TRBJ2-4
CASSVEIAGGYNEQFF TGTGCCAGCAGCGTAGAGATAGCGGGGGGCTACAATGAGCAGTTCTTC - TRBV9 TRBD2 TRBJ2-1
CASSVGGWVADVTGELFF TGTGCCAGCAGCGTAGGGGGGTGGGTAGCGGACGTCACCGGGGAGCTGTTTTTT - TRBV9 - TRBJ2-2
CASSTGGSGGAADTQYF TGCGCCAGCAGCACCGGGGGTAGCGGGGGGGCCGCAGATACGCAGTATTTT - TRBV5-1 TRBD2 TRBJ2-3
CASSLAMTASEAFF TGTGCCAGCAGCTTAGCGATGACAGCGTCTGAAGCTTTCTTT once TRBV7-2 - TRBJ1-1
CASSRLYQQGAEAFF TGTGCCAGCAGCCGTCTTTACCAACAGGGTGCTGAAGCTTTCTTT once TRBV7-9 - TRBJ1-1
CASGWTGKTNTGELFF TGTGCTAGTGGTTGGACAGGGAAAACTAACACCGGGGAGCTGTTTTTT - TRBV12-5 TRBD1 TRBJ2-2
CASSARQANTGELFF TGTGCCAGCAGCGCCAGACAGGCCAACACCGGGGAGCTGTTTTTT few TRBV7-2 - TRBJ2-2
CASATGSGTGELFF TGCGCCAGCGCTACAGGGTCGGGCACCGGGGAGCTGTTTTTT - TRBV5-1 - TRBJ2-2
CASSDLTGGLPEQYF TGTGCCAGCAGTGACCTGACAGGGGGCTTGCCTGAGCAGTACTTC - TRBV6-4 TRBD1 TRBJ2-7
CASSFHLGTGGRNTEAFF TGTGCCAGTAGTTTCCATCTCGGGACAGGGGGAAGGAACACTGAAGCTTTCTTT once TRBV19 TRBD1 TRBJ1-1
CASSVGGGHTEAFF TGTGCCAGCAGCGTAGGAGGAGGTCACACTGAAGCTTTCTTT - TRBV9 - TRBJ1-1
CASSLQGQVSNTGELFF TGTGCCAGCTCACTTCAAGGACAGGTATCGAACACCGGGGAGCTGTTTTTT - TRBV18 TRBD1 TRBJ2-2
CASSLYRGYEQYF TGTGCCAGCAGCTTATACAGGGGCTACGAGCAGTACTTC - TRBV7-3 TRBD1 TRBJ2-7
CASKVAGGETQYF TGTGCCAGCAAGGTGGCAGGGGGAGAGACCCAGTACTTC - TRBV6-1 TRBD1 TRBJ2-5
CASSAGQASEQYF TGTGCCAGCAGCGCGGGACAGGCCTCCGAGCAGTACTTC - TRBV25-1 TRBD1 TRBJ2-7
CASSLEAYRGDTQYF TGTGCCAGCAGCTTAGAGGCGTACAGGGGTGATACGCAGTATTTT - TRBV28 TRBD1 TRBJ2-3
CASSPGQLEAFF TGTGCCAGCAGCCCCGGACAGCTTGAAGCTTTCTTT - TRBV7-2 - TRBJ1-1
CASSSPGLAQQQYF TGTGCCAGCAGCTCTCCGGGACTAGCGCAGCAGCAGTACTTC - TRBV11-2 TRBD2 TRBJ2-7
CASSLVGHQGGEQYF TGTGCCAGCAGCTTGGTCGGACACCAAGGGGGCGAGCAGTACTTC - TRBV5-5 - TRBJ2-7
CASSLAGTGWTDTQYF TGTGCCAGCAGTTTAGCCGGGACAGGGTGGACAGATACGCAGTATTTT - TRBV27 TRBD1 TRBJ2-3
CASSQVYRGFGNQPQHF TGCGCCAGCAGCCAAGTCTATCGGGGTTTTGGCAATCAGCCCCAGCATTTT - TRBV4-1 - TRBJ1-5
CASSLEGLAGISEQYF TGCGCCAGCAGCTTGGAGGGACTAGCGGGGATCTCTGAGCAGTACTTC - TRBV5-1 TRBD2 TRBJ2-7
CASRPGGANYGYTF TGTGCCAGCAGGCCGGGGGGCGCAAACTATGGCTACACCTTC - TRBV11-1 - TRBJ1-2
CASSSSRVRGSGNTIYF TGTGCCAGCAGCTCCTCTAGGGTCAGGGGCTCTGGAAACACCATATATTTT - TRBV7-8 - TRBJ1-3
CASSLGTQGENTEAFF TGCGCCAGCAGCTTGGGGACACAGGGTGAGAACACTGAAGCTTTCTTT - TRBV5-1 - TRBJ1-1
CASAAESTDTQYF TGTGCCAGCGCCGCGGAGTCCACAGATACGCAGTATTTT - TRBV6-4 - TRBJ2-3
CASSTIQGFNEKLFF TGTGCCAGCAGCACGATACAGGGCTTTAATGAAAAACTGTTTTTT - TRBV7-6 - TRBJ1-4
CASSYSRGIETQYF TGTGCCAGCAGTTACTCCCGGGGAATAGAGACCCAGTACTTC - TRBV6-5 - TRBJ2-5
CASSLRARTDTQYF TGTGCCAGTAGTCTGAGGGCGAGAACAGATACGCAGTATTTT - TRBV19 - TRBJ2-3
CASSPDRDFTGNTIYF TGTGCCAGCTCACCAGACAGGGACTTTACTGGAAACACCATATATTTT - TRBV18 TRBD1 TRBJ1-3
CASSPGQVYGGQPQHF TGTGCCAGCAGCCCGGGACAGGTATATGGTGGACAGCCCCAGCATTTT - TRBV2 TRBD1 TRBJ1-5
CASSYDRDNEQFF TGTGCCAGCAGTTACGACAGGGACAATGAGCAGTTCTTC - TRBV6-5 TRBD1 TRBJ2-1
CASSFSDNQPQHF TGTGCCAGCAGCTTCTCAGACAATCAGCCCCAGCATTTT - TRBV11-2 - TRBJ1-5
CASSPRVETYGYTF TGTGCCAGCAGCCCCCGGGTGGAGACGTATGGCTACACCTTC - TRBV7-2 - TRBJ1-2
CASTDNLTSGANYEQYF TGTGCCAGCACCGATAATTTGACTAGCGGGGCTAACTACGAGCAGTACTTC - TRBV11-3 TRBD2 TRBJ2-7
CASSVRGSMSGPNTEAFF TGTGCCAGTAGTGTGCGAGGGAGCATGTCGGGTCCGAACACTGAAGCTTTCTTT once TRBV19 - TRBJ1-1
CAWSSDIEGDLTLHF TGTGCCTGGAGTTCCGACATTGAGGGTGACCTCACCCTCCACTTT - TRBV30 - TRBJ1-6
CASRAPGQIGYTF TGTGCCAGCAGAGCACCCGGACAGATTGGCTACACCTTC - TRBV7-2 - TRBJ1-2
CAWSAVLAYGYTF TGTGCCTGGAGTGCGGTGCTCGCCTATGGCTACACCTTC - TRBV30 - TRBJ1-2
CAISGRQLAGFTGELFF TGTGCCATCAGTGGACGTCAACTAGCGGGCTTCACCGGGGAGCTGTTTTTT - TRBV10-3 TRBD2 TRBJ2-2